The clone carrying this TCR beta chain has only a few counts. Its matching antigen is unknown. TCRdb keeps only in-frame clones here, not all; method: immunoSEQ multiplex PCR. Of roughly 150,000 clones in the sample, 89% were seen once. This entry is derived from a study of cytomegalovirus exposure and HLA in healthy donors. Study findings and constraints: Using the classifier, cytomegalovirus status was reportedly diagnosed with high specificity and sensitivity.

The source material was PBMCs. The clonotype comes from a woman younger than 30 in good health and CMV-seropositive.

The chain's CDR3 is CASSPADSSNQPQHF. CDR3 nucleotide sequence: TGTGCCAGCAGTCCCGCGGACAGTAGCAATCAGCCCCAGCATTTT. The chain uses TRBV27 and TRBJ1-5, with D maybe TRBD1 (6 bases). Germline CDR1 MNHEY, CDR2 SMNVEV (reference sequence). V lost 5 bases and J 0 bases, leaving 11 bases between the germline ends. The CDR3 is 15 amino acids.